This T cell receptor beta chain was observed in a study of shared clonotypes between healthy human individuals. In germline, CDR1 is SGHAT, CDR2 FQDESV (reference sequence). The CDR3 length is 17 residues. The V and J ends lost 2 bases and 0 bases respectively, with 11 bases between them. The table came from immunoSEQ multiplex PCR; TCRdb's copy has only in-frame clones and leaves some out. In the table there are fewer than 2.5 million clones, roughly 93% of which are singletons. The V and J genes are TRBV11-1 and TRBJ2-6; TRBD2 might be the D (5 bases). What was sequenced was naive CD4+ T cells from PBMCs. Stated subset: CD45RA+ positively selected. This clonotype was obtained from a man aged 18 to 29 in good health. Some clones in this sample may be carry-over from other donors' samples. CDR3 sequence: CASSLWGDISGANVLTF. CDR3 DNA: TGTGCCAGCAGCTTATGGGGAGATATCTCTGGGGCCAACGTCCTGACTTTC.